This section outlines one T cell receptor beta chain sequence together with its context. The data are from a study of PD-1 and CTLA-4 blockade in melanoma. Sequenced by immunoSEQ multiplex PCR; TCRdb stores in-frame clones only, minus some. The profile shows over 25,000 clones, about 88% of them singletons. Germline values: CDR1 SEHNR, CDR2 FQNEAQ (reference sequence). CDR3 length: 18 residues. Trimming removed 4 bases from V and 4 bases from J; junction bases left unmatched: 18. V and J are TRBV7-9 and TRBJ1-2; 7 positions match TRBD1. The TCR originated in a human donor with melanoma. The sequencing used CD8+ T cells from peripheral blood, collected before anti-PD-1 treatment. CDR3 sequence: CASSSTDPLQGKGYGYTF. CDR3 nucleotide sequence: TGTGCCAGCAGCTCAACGGACCCACTACAGGGGAAGGGCTATGGCTACACCTTC.